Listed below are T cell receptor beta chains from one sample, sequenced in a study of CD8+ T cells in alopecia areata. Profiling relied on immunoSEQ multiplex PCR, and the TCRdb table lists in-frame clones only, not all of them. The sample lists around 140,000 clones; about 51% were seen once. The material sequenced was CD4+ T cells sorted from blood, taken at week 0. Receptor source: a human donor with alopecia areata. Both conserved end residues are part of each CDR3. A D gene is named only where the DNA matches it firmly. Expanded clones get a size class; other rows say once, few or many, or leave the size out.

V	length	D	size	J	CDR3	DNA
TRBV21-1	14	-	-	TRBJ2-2	CASRPPKNTGELFF	TGTGCCAGCAGACCGCCAAAGAACACCGGGGAGCTGTTTTTT
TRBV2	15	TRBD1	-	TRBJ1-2	CASKRGLSPDYGYTF	TGTGCCAGCAAAAGGGGGCTGTCCCCCGACTATGGCTACACCTTC
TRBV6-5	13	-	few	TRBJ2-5	CASQGGEYETQYF	TGTGCCAGCCAAGGGGGGGAGTACGAGACCCAGTACTTC
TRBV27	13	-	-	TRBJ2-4	CASSEGSKNIQYF	TGTGCCAGCAGTGAGGGTTCCAAAAACATTCAGTACTTC
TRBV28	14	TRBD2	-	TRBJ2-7	CASASAGVINEQYF	TGTGCCAGCGCCTCAGCGGGAGTGATCAACGAGCAGTACTTC
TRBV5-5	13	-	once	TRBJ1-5	CASRGGGNQPQHF	TGTGCCAGCAGGGGCGGGGGTAATCAGCCCCAGCATTTT
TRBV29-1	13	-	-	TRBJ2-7	CSVEDTWTYEQYF	TGCAGCGTTGAAGATACGTGGACCTACGAGCAGTACTTC
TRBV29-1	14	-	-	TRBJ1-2	CSVASNQGIGGYTF	TGCAGCGTCGCCTCTAATCAGGGAATTGGGGGCTACACCTTC
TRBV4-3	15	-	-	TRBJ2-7	CASSRTEGGTYEQYF	TGCGCCAGCAGCCGGACAGAGGGGGGGACCTACGAGCAGTACTTC
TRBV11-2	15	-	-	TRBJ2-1	CASSPGLLLRGEQFF	TGTGCCAGCAGCCCCGGACTACTTCTCCGGGGTGAGCAGTTCTTC
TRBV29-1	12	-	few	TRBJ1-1	CSVVPWNTEAFF	TGCAGCGTTGTACCCTGGAACACTGAAGCTTTCTTT
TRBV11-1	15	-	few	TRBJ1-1	CASSTEGSMNTEAFF	TGTGCCAGCAGCACAGAAGGGAGTATGAACACTGAAGCTTTCTTT
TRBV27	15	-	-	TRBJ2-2	CASSSGVDPHGELFF	TGTGCCAGCAGTTCTGGGGTGGATCCACACGGGGAGCTGTTTTTT
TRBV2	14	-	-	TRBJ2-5	CASSEGRGWETQYF	TGTGCCAGCAGTGAAGGGAGGGGCTGGGAGACCCAGTACTTC
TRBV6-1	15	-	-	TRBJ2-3	CASSTGPVGTDTQYF	TGTGCCAGCAGCACCGGACCGGTGGGGACAGATACGCAGTATTTT
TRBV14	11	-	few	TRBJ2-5	CASSGGIHQYF	TGTGCCAGCAGCGGAGGGATTCACCAGTACTTC
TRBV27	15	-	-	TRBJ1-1	CASSLQGTMNTEAFF	TGTGCCAGCAGTTTGCAGGGGACCATGAACACTGAAGCTTTCTTT
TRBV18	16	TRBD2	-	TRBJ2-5	CASSPGLAGSQETQYF	TGTGCCAGCTCACCGGGACTAGCGGGGAGTCAAGAGACCCAGTACTTC
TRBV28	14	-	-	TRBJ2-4	CASSLGGAKNIQYF	TGTGCCAGCAGTTTAGGGGGGGCCAAAAACATTCAGTACTTC
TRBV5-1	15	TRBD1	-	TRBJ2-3	CASSLGQGVDGTQYF	TGCGCCAGCAGCCTGGGACAGGGGGTCGACGGTACGCAGTATTTT
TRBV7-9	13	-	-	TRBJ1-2	CASSLGGRDGYTF	TGTGCCAGCAGCTTAGGGGGCAGGGATGGCTACACCTTC
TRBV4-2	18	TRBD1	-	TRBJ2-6	CASSPQEQTGVGANVLTF	TGTGCCAGCAGCCCCCAAGAACAGACAGGGGTCGGGGCCAACGTCCTGACTTTC
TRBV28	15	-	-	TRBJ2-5	CASRIRGGRVETQYF	TGTGCCAGCAGAATCAGGGGCGGGAGAGTGGAGACCCAGTACTTC
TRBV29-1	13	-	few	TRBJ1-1	CSVERGRSTEAFF	TGCAGCGTTGAACGGGGCAGGAGCACTGAAGCTTTCTTT
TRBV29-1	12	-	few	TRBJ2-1	CSVGRVPDEQFF	TGCAGCGTTGGTCGTGTTCCCGATGAGCAGTTCTTC
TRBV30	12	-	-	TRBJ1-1	CAWMGGGTEAFF	TGTGCCTGGATGGGTGGGGGCACTGAAGCTTTCTTT
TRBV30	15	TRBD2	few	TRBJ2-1	CAWSIGLEDYNEQFF	TGTGCCTGGAGTATTGGACTAGAAGACTACAATGAGCAGTTCTTC
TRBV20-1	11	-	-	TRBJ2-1	CSASAVRFQFF	TGCAGTGCTAGCGCTGTGCGGTTTCAGTTCTTC
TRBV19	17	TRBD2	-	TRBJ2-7	CASSLNPFSGSSYEQYF	TGTGCCAGTAGTTTAAACCCCTTTAGCGGGAGCTCCTACGAGCAGTACTTC
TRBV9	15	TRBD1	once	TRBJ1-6	CASSVTGQFNSPLHF	TGTGCCAGCAGCGTTACGGGACAGTTTAATTCACCCCTCCACTTT
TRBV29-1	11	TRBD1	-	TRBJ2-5	CSGGQQETQYF	TGCAGCGGGGGACAGCAAGAGACCCAGTACTTC
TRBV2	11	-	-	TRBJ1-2	CASGGTYGYTF	TGTGCCAGCGGGGGGACCTATGGCTACACCTTC
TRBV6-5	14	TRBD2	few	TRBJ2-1	CASRERELGNEQFF	TGTGCCAGCAGGGAGCGGGAACTGGGGAATGAGCAGTTCTTC
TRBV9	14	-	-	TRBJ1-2	CASSVVGGAEGYTF	TGTGCCAGCAGCGTAGTTGGGGGTGCGGAAGGCTACACCTTC
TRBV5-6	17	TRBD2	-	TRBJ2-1	CASSFVVFSGAYNEQFF	TGTGCCAGCAGCTTTGTGGTATTTAGCGGGGCCTACAATGAGCAGTTCTTC
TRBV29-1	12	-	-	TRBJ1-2	CSVVTTNYGYTF	TGCAGCGTTGTGACGACTAACTATGGCTACACCTTC
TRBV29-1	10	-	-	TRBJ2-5	CSVRGETQYF	TGCAGCGTCCGAGGGGAGACCCAGTACTTC
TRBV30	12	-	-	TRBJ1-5	CACRAADQPQHF	TGTGCCTGCCGGGCCGCGGATCAGCCCCAGCATTTT
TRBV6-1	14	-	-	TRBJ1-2	CASRATRADYGYTF	TGTGCCAGCAGGGCCACCCGGGCCGACTATGGCTACACCTTC
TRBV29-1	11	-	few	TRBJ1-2	CSAGVPYGYTF	TGCAGCGCAGGGGTCCCCTATGGCTACACCTTC
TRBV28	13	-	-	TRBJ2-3	CASRNLAGDTQYF	TGTGCCAGCAGGAACCTGGCAGGAGATACGCAGTATTTT
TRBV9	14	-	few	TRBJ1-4	CASSASQRPQKLFF	TGTGCCAGCAGCGCGTCACAGCGACCGCAAAAACTGTTTTTT
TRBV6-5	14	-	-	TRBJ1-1	CASSLPGAGTEAFF	TGTGCCAGCAGCTTACCCGGGGCCGGAACTGAAGCTTTCTTT
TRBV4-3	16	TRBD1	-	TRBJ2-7	CASSQGRGTGFDEQYF	TGCGCCAGCAGCCAAGGAAGAGGGACAGGCTTTGACGAGCAGTACTTC
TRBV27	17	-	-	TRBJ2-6	CASSSVTGSSGANVLTF	TGTGCCAGCAGTTCAGTAACAGGAAGCTCTGGGGCCAACGTCCTGACTTTC
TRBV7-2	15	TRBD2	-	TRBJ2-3	CASSLQAGATDTQYF	TGTGCCAGCAGCTTACAAGCGGGAGCCACAGATACGCAGTATTTT
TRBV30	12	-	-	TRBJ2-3	CAWSKAEDTQYF	TGTGCCTGGAGTAAGGCGGAAGATACGCAGTATTTT
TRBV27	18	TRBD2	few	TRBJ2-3	CASSPVGTSGVLSDTQYF	TGTGCCAGCAGTCCCGTTGGGACTAGCGGGGTCTTATCAGATACGCAGTATTTT
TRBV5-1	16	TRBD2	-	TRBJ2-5	CASSSGPGLAEETQYF	TGCGCCAGCAGCTCCGGACCGGGACTAGCGGAAGAGACCCAGTACTTC
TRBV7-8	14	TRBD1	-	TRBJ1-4	CASSSTGYGEKLFF	TGTGCCAGCAGCTCGACAGGGTATGGTGAAAAACTGTTTTTT
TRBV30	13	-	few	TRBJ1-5	CAWNRGAGQPQHF	TGTGCCTGGAACAGAGGGGCGGGTCAGCCCCAGCATTTT